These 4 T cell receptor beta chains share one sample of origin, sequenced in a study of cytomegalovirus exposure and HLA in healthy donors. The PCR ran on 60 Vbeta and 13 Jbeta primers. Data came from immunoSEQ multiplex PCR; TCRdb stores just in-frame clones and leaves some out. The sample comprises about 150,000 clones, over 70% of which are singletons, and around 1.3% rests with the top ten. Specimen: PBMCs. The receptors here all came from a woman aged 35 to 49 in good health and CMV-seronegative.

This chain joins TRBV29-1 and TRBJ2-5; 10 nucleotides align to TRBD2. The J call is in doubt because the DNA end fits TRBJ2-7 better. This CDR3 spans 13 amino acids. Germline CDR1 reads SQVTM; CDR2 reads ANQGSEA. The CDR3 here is CSALSGGTYEQYF. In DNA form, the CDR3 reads TGCAGCGCCCTTAGCGGGGGGACCTACGAGCAGTACTTC.

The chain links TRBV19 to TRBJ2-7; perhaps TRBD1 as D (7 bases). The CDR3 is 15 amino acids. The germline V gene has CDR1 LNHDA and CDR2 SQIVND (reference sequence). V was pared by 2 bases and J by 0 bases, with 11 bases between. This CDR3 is CASSIRGDSSYEQYF. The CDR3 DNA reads TGTGCCAGTAGTATAAGGGGGGACAGCTCCTACGAGCAGTACTTC.

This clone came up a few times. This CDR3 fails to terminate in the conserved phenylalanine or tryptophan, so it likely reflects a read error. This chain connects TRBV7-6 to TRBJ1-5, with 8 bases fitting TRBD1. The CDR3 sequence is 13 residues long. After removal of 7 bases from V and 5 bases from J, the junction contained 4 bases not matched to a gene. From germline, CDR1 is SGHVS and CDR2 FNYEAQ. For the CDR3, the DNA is TGTGCCAGCAAGACAGGGGAAGATCAGCCCCAGCATCTT. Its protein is CASKTGEDQPQHL.

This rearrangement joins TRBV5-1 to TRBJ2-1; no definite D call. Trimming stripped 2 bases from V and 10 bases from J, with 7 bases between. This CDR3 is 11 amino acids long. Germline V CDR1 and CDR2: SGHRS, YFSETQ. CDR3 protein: CASSFHLEQFF. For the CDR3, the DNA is TGCGCCAGCAGCTTTCACTTAGAGCAGTTCTTC.